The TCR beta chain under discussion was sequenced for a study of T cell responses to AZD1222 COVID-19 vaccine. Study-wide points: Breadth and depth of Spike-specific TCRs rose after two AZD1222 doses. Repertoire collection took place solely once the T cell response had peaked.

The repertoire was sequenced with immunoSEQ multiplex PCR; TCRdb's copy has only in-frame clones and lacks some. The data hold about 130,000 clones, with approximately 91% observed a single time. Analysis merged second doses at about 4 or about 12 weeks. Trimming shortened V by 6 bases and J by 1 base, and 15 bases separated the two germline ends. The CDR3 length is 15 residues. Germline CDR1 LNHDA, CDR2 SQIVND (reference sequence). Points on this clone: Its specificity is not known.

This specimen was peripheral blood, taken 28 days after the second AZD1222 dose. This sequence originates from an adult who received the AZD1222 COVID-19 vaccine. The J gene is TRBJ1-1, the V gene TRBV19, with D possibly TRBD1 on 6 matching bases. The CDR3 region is CASRRQGNWNTEAFF. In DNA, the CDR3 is TGTGCCAGTAGACGGCAGGGGAATTGGAACACTGAAGCTTTCTTT. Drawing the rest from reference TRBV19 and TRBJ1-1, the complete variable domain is DGGITQSPKYLFRKEGQNVTLSCEQNLNHDAMYWYRQDPGQGLRLIYYSQIVNDFQKGDIAEGYSVSREKKESFPLTVTSAQKNPTAFYLCASRRQGNWNTEAFFGQGTRLTVV.